This T cell receptor beta chain was sequenced during a study of T cells in localized non-small cell lung cancer. Study-level results: Paired adjacent lung recovered a median around 60 of the top 100 tumor clones. Tumor samples were not multi-region, leaving intratumor heterogeneity unexcluded. Highest T cell clonality was seen in uninvolved adjacent lung, surpassing that measured in tumor.

The assay was immunoSEQ multiplex PCR, and TCRdb's table has in-frame clones only and misses some. The sample contains roughly 72,000 clones, 70% to 90% of which appear only once. About this clone: Its antigen is unidentified.

The V segment lost 0 bases and the J segment 7 bases; nucleotides outside the gene matches: 11. Germline lookup yields CDR1 GTSNPN and CDR2 SVGIG (reference sequence). The CDR3 consists of 16 residues. The material sequenced was peripheral blood, taken before any cancer treatment. V and J are TRBV30 and TRBJ2-2; TRBD1 agrees at 7 bases. The sequence derives from a female donor of 60 years or more with stage I lung adenocarcinoma. The CDR3 nucleotides read TGTGCCTGGAGTGTAGCCAACAGGGGCCGGGGCGGGGAGCTGTTTTTT. This encodes CAWSVANRGRGGELFF.